This T cell receptor (beta chain) is from a study of early T cells in non-severe SARS-CoV-2 infection. In the study overall: Investigators sequenced bulk RNA drawn from unsorted whole blood, and chains remained unpaired.

Only a few counts were recorded for this clonotype. Its target is unknown. Study results and caveats: The study's VDJdb matching favored anti-spike CD8 responses and missed private and CD4 specificities.

Germline V gene data show CDR1 as LGHDT and CDR2 as YNNKEL (reference sequence). This CDR3 has 12 amino acids. The ends were cut back, 5 bases at V and 6 bases at J, with 9 bases in the middle. In the library, individual cDNA molecules carried attached unique molecular identifiers. Each CDR3 protein is one row after TCRdb ran MiXCR on the 5' RACE reads. The sample records under 90,000 distinct CDR3 sequences, around 13% being singletons. This clonotype originated in an adult who was a healthcare worker with PCR-confirmed SARS-CoV-2 infection or an uninfected control (not recorded which). Sequencing was carried out using whole blood. This rearrangement joins TRBV3-1 to TRBJ2-3; unclear D gene. The CDR3 protein is CASSSLGDTQYF. The CDR3 nucleotides are TGTGCCAGCAGCTCCCTGGGTGATACGCAGTATTTT.